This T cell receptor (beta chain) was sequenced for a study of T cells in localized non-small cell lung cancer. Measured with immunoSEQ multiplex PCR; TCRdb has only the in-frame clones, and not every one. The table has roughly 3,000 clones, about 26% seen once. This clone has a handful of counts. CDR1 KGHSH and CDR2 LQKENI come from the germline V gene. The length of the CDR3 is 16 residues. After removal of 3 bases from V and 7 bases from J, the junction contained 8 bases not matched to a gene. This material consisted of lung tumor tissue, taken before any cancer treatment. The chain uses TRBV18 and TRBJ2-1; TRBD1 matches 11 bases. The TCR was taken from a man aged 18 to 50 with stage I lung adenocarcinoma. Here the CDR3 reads CASSPWTGGAMNEQFF. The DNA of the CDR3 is TGTGCCAGCTCACCTTGGACAGGGGGCGCGATGAATGAGCAGTTCTTC.